This T cell receptor beta chain was recovered during a study of T-cell reconstitution after alpha-beta-depleted transplantation in children. Overall study findings and caveats: TCRbeta diversity was high at day 60 in some patients (a result of surviving recipient T cells and thymic progenitors).

Germline CDR1 and CDR2: SGHAT and FQNNGV. The CDR3 is made up of 13 amino acids. Between the trimmed V and J ends, which lost 1 base and 5 bases, there was a span of 6 bases. Unique molecular identifiers were built into the TCRbeta library. TCRdb re-called the PCR reads with MiXCR, one entry per CDR3 protein. In the table there are about 440,000 distinct CDR3 sequences, over 40% of which are singletons. This clonotype appeared many times. Its target is unknown. The material sequenced was PBMCs, taken before TCRalphabeta/CD19-depleted stem cell transplant. The source is a girl aged 2-9 years with aplastic anemia, due to receive a stem cell transplant. This rearrangement joins TRBV11-2 to TRBJ1-5; D is unresolved. The CDR3 loop is CASSLVADQPQHF. Written as DNA, the CDR3 is TGTGCCAGCAGCTTAGTTGCAGATCAGCCCCAGCATTTT.